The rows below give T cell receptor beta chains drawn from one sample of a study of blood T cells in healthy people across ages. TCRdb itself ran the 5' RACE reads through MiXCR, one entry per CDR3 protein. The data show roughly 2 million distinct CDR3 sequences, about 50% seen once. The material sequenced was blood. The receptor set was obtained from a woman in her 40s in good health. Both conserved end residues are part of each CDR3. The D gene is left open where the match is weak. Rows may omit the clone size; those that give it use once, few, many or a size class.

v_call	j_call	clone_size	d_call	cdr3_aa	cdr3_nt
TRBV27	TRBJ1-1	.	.	CASSPAGEMDTEAFF	TGTGCCAGCAGCCCCGCGGGGGAGATGGACACTGAAGCTTTCTTT
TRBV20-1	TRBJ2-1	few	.	CSARVFSSYNEQFF	TGCAGTGCTAGAGTCTTCAGCTCCTACAATGAGCAGTTCTTC
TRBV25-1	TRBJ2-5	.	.	CASSAADQETQYF	TGTGCCAGCAGTGCGGCAGACCAAGAGACCCAGTACTTC
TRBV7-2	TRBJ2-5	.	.	CASSLDDGGPQETQYF	TGTGCCAGCAGCTTAGATGACGGGGGACCACAAGAGACCCAGTACTTC
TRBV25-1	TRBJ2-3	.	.	CASSGSDSTDTQYF	TGTGCCAGCAGTGGATCAGATAGCACAGATACGCAGTATTTT
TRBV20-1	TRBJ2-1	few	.	CSARDRLTVGYNEQFF	TGCAGTGCTAGAGATCGCCTGACCGTCGGTTACAATGAGCAGTTCTTC
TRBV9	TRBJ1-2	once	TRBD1	CASSAKTGAYGYTF	TGTGCCAGCAGCGCAAAGACAGGGGCCTATGGCTACACCTTC
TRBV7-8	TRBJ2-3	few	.	CASSFDARNTDTQYF	TGTGCCAGCAGCTTCGATGCCCGGAACACAGATACGCAGTATTTT
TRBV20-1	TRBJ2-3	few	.	CSVLWQGVTDTQYF	TGCAGTGTCCTGTGGCAGGGCGTCACAGATACGCAGTATTTT
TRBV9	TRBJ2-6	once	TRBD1	CASNPGQGNPSGANVLTF	TGTGCCAGCAACCCTGGACAGGGGAATCCCTCTGGGGCCAACGTCCTGACTTTC